The clone carrying this T cell receptor beta chain appeared a few times. This sample was included in a study of blood T cell repertoires in COVID-19. Study information: Spain, Italy and the United States supplied samples that represented acute and convalescent COVID-19. The cDNA or gDNA used as material had been derived from T cells, B-cell-depleted T cells, or PBMCs.

Methods used by the authors: Estimation of nucleated cell counts was performed using reference gene primer amplification. Here immunoSEQ multiplex PCR was the method, and the copy in TCRdb shows in-frame clones only, minus some. V and J calls and clone size follow that table, whereas D and trimming were derived from the DNA. The sample has 45,000 to 50,000 clones; less than 90% are singletons. Germline V lookup: CDR1 MDHEN, CDR2 SYDVKM. The junction had 6 bases not matched to a gene; V was cut back by 3 bases and J by 5 bases. The length of the CDR3 is 15 residues. The TCR originated in a man aged 55 to 70 with active COVID-19. The material sequenced was peripheral blood. The rearrangement joins TRBV28 to TRBJ1-4; TRBD1 matches at 7 bases. DNA of the CDR3: TGTGCCAGCAGTTTTGGGGGACAGAGAAATGAAAAACTGTTTTTT. It codes for CASSFGGQRNEKLFF.